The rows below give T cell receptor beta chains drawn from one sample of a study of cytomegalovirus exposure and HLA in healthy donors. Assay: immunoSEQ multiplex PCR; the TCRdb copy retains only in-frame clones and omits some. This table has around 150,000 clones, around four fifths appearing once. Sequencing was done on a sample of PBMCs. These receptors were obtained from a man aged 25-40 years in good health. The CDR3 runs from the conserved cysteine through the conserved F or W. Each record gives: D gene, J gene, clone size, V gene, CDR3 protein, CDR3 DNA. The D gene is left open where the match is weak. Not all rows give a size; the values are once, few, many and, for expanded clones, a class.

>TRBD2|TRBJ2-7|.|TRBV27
CASSPGTSGSKYEQYF
TGTGCCAGCAGTCCCGGGACTAGCGGGAGTAAGTACGAGCAGTACTTC
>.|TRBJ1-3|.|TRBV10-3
CAISEPRRGAGNTIYF
TGTGCCATCAGTGAACCCCGCCGGGGGGCTGGAAACACCATATATTTT
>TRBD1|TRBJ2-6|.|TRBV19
CASTITGGRKSGANVLTF
TGTGCCAGTACCATAACAGGGGGGAGGAAATCTGGGGCCAACGTCCTGACTTTC
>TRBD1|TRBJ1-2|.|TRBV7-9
CASSFTGVYGYTF
TGTGCCAGCAGCTTCACAGGGGTCTATGGCTACACCTTC
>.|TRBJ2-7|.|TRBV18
CASSEQAQGYEQYF
TGTGCCAGCTCTGAACAGGCCCAAGGCTACGAGCAGTACTTC
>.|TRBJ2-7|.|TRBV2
CASSEISYEQYF
TGTGCCAGCAGTGAAATTAGCTACGAGCAGTACTTC
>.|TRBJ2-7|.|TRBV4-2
CASSQASDYEQYF
TGTGCCAGCAGCCAAGCTAGCGACTACGAGCAGTACTTC
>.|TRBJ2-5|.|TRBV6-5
CASSPLEETQYF
TGTGCCAGCAGCCCACTAGAAGAGACCCAGTACTTC
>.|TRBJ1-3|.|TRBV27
CASSESPGNTIYF
TGTGCCAGCAGTGAGTCACCTGGAAACACCATATATTTT
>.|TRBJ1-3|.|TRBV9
CASSVVAGADTIYF
TGTGCCAGCAGCGTAGTCGCAGGAGCGGACACCATATATTTT
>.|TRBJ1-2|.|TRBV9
CASSDGAGYTF
TGTGCCAGCAGCGATGGAGCGGGCTACACCTTC
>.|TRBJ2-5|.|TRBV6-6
CASSYPRGIGETQYF
TGTGCCAGCAGTTACCCCCGGGGGATCGGGGAGACCCAGTACTTC
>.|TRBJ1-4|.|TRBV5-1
CASSLMGQNPLNEKLFF
TGCGCCAGCAGCTTGATGGGGCAGAACCCCCTGAATGAAAAACTGTTTTTT
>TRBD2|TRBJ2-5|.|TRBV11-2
CASSLDSLAGGPSQETQYF
TGTGCCAGCAGCTTAGATAGCCTAGCGGGAGGGCCCTCCCAAGAGACCCAGTACTTC
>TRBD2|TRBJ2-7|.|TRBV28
CASSRLAGVHEQYF
TGTGCCAGCAGTCGCCTAGCGGGAGTCCACGAGCAGTACTTC
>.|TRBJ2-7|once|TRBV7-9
CASSPTLDEQYF
TGTGCCAGCAGCCCCACTTTGGACGAGCAGTACTTC